One TCR beta chain is described in this entry. The antigen remains unidentified. Some clones are missing from TCRdb's copy, which holds only in-frame ones; the method was immunoSEQ multiplex PCR. The sample has 4,000 to 5,500 clones; about three fifths are singletons. This CDR3 comprises 12 residues. Germline values: CDR1 MNHNS, CDR2 SASEGT. Trimming shortened V by 3 bases and J by 5 bases, and 7 bases separated the two germline ends. The record originates from a study of T cells in tumors after PD-1 blockade. General study points: Two pre-treatment samples showed no clonal replacement between them. Most post-therapy expanded exhausted CD8+ clones were new, undetected before treatment.

The clonotype comes from a human donor with basal cell carcinoma. Sample: tumor tissue, taken after anti-PD-1 treatment. V is TRBV6-1 and J is TRBJ1-2; D uncertain. CDR3 residues: CASSDRRYGYTF. In DNA form, the CDR3 reads TGTGCCAGCAGTGACCGCAGGTATGGCTACACCTTC.